This T cell receptor (beta chain) derives from a study of T cells in Graves' hyperthyroidism and ophthalmopathy (dated by TCRdb to between 2018 and 2020). Background for the entire study: Peripheral blood samples were taken at initial diagnosis, before any treatment was given. A discovery cohort of about 96 patients, fewer than 50 with Graves' ophthalmopathy and about 58 with stable Graves' hyperthyroidism, was used to find distinguishing TCR V-J signatures. Whether ophthalmopathy could be predicted prospectively was tested in an independent validation cohort made up of roughly 19 hyperthyroidism patients plus 17 patients who later progressed to ophthalmopathy. The approximately 95 discovery patients were divided at random into training and test sets in a 7:3 ratio. In about 6 Graves' hyperthyroidism patients, the study also compared T-cell repertoires from thyroid tissue with T-cell repertoires from blood. After sampling, hyperthyroidism patients received methimazole starting at 30 mg daily, and ophthalmopathy patients received high-dose intravenous methylprednisolone. According to the paper, TCR Vbeta CDR3 sequencing was carried out on 120 to 150 peripheral blood samples, which came from about 45 ophthalmopathy, 75 to 80 hyperthyroidism and approximately 17 progressor patients.

Ophthalmopathy patients had moderately to severely active disease, with a Clinical Activity Score of 3 or more, a NOSPECS grade of 4 or more, and a disease duration of less than 3 months. Exclusion was applied to patients with uncontrolled infections, other autoimmune diseases, pregnancy or lactation. Diagnoses were based on clinical symptoms, serum thyroxine and TRAb, thyroid ultrasound and orbital computed tomography. Ficoll-Paque density gradient centrifugation was used to isolate PBMCs from 8 to 10 ml of fresh peripheral blood. Total RNA was extracted using Trizol reagent, and RNA quality was assessed on an Agilent 2100 Bioanalyzer. This clonotype was counted ten times or more. Its antigen is not yet known. The input lacks base qualities; no much larger clone sits a single base away. CDR1 and CDR2 were assigned from the germline V gene as SNHLY and FYNNEI. The CDR3 sequence holds 13 residues, the cysteine and phenylalanine included. The retained sequence is limited to the CDR3, 39 bases, with the frame set at the first base. V and J lose 5 bases and 8 bases, and a span of 15 bases separates them.

Results the study describes overall, beyond this receptor: Sample size was not statistically predetermined, and blinding of investigators to group allocation was not performed. During validation, the model predicted progression to ophthalmopathy a median of approximately 7 months ahead of onset, with roughly 65% sensitivity and 72% to 80% specificity. Ophthalmopathy was separated from stable hyperthyroidism by a 13 V-J signature model, with approximately 86% sensitivity and 81% to 82% specificity obtained in cross-validation and 80%/75% obtained in testing. Blood samples also contained most of the expanded thyroid clonotypes (frequency above 0.001), which suggests that blood repertoires may reflect thyroid immune responses.

The TCR beta CDR3 regions were amplified from the RNA transcripts. A first-round RT-PCR of the TCR CDR3 used the HTBI primer set with the Qiagen OneStep RT-PCR kit. Libraries were constructed in a second round of multiplex PCR, after which size selection and purification were carried out. Paired-end sequencing of the libraries was performed with 100 bp reads on an Illumina HiSeq2000. As for the original processing: SOAPnuke was used to process the raw data, removing reads that contained adapters or uncalled bases, had a mean Phred below 15, or lacked an exact match to the constant primer or identifier. High-quality paired reads were merged using COPE v1.2.5, and each unique nucleotide sequence was defined as a clonotype. MiTCR v1.1 was used to align the clonotypes against IMGT TRBV, TRBD and TRBJ reference segments. The analysis included only V-J combinations with a frequency above 0.0001, which together covered around 99% of the repertoires. The TCS score was defined as the ratio of F50 (clonal expansion) to E x V (chaos), calculated using BLOSUM62-based TCRdist between CDR3 peptides within each V-J. Welch's t-statistics and random forest reduced 500 to 550 V-J features to around 14, which were used in a naive Bayes classifier (R e1071). TCRdb redid the processing of the public reads, applying fastp at Q25 and MiXCR, and retained in-frame beta chains. Rows matching on CDR3 protein sequence are summarized as one entry with the most common DNA and genes. TCRdb, not the original authors, processed these V and J calls. Here the sample has 530,000 or so distinct CDR3 sequences; roughly 25% occur a single time. Roughly 10% of the sample rests with the top ten.

Rearrangement joined TRBV2 to TRBJ1-1; TRBD1 is possibly the D segment (5 matching bases). The sequence was obtained from a woman aged 25 to 39 with Graves' ophthalmopathy. The specimen sequenced was blood. At the DNA level, the sequence is TGTGCCAGCAGTCTCGGGGGGGGGTCAGAAGCTTTCTTT. It is translated as CASSLGGGSEAFF.